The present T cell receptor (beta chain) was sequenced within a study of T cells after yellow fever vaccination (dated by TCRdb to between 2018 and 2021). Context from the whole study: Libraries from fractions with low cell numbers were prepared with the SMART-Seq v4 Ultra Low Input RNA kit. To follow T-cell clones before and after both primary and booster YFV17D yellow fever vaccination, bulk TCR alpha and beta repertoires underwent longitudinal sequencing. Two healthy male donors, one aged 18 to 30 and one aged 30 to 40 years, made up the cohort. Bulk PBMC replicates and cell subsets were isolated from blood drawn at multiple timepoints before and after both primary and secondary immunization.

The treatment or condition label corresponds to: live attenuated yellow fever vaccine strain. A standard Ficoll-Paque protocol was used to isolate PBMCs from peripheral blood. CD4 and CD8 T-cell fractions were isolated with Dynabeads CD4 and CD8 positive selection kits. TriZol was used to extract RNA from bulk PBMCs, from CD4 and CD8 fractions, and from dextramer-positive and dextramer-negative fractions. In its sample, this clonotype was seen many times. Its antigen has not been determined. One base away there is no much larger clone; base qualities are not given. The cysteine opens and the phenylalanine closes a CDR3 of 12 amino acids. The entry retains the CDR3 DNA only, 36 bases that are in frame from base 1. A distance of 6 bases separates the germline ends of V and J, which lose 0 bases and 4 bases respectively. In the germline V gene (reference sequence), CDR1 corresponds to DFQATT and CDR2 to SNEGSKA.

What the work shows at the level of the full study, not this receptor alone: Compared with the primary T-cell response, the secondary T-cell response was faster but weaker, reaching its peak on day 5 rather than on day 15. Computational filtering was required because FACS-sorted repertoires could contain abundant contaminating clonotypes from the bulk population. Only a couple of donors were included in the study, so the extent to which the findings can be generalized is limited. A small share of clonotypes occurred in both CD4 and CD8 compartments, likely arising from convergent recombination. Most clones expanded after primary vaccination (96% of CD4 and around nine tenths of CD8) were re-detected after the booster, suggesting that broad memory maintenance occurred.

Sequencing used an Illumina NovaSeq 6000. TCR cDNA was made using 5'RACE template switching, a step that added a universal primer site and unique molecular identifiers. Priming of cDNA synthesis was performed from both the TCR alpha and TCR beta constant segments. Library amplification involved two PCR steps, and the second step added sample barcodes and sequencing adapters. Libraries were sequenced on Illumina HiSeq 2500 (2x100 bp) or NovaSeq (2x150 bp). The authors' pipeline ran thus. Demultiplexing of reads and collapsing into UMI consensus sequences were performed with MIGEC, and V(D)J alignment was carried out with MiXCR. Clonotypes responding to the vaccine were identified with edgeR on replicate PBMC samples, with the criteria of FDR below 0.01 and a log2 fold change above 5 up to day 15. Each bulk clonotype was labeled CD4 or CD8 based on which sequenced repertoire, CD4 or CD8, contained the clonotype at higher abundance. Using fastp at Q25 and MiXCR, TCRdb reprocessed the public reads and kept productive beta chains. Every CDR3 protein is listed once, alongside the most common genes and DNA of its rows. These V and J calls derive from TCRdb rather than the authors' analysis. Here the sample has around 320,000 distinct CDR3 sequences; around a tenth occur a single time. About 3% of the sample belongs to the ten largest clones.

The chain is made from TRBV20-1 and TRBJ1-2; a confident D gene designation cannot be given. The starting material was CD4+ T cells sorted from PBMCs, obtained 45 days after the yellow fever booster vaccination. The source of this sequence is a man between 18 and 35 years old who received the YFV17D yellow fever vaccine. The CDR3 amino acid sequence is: CSARDLGYGYTF. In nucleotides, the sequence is TGCAGTGCTAGAGATTTGGGCTATGGCTACACCTTC.